The clone carrying this TCR beta chain has only a few counts. The sample is drawn from a study of T cells after yellow fever vaccination. The V end lost 2 bases, the J end lost 4 bases, and 20 bases lay between the germline ends. Germline-derived CDR1 and CDR2 are MNHEY and SMNVEV (reference sequence). CDR3 size: 18 residues. TCRdb redid the calling of the 5' RACE reads with MiXCR, one entry per CDR3 protein. The profile shows about 350,000 distinct CDR3 sequences, about 4% of them singletons. The sample here was PBMCs, taken 5 days after the yellow fever booster vaccination. The V gene is TRBV27, the J gene TRBJ2-2; D is uncertain. The clonotype originates from a man between 18 and 29 years old who received the YFV17D yellow fever vaccine. The CDR3 region is CASSLKDGPNPVTGELFF. DNA of the CDR3: TGTGCCAGCAGTTTAAAGGACGGACCCAATCCGGTCACCGGGGAGCTGTTTTTT.